This TCR beta chain was identified in a study of T cells in Graves' hyperthyroidism and ophthalmopathy. Study summary: Peripheral blood samples were taken at initial diagnosis, prior to any treatment.

Trimming stripped 5 bases from V and 6 bases from J, with 19 bases between. The CDR3 runs 15 residues. The germline V gene encodes CDR1 MNHEY and CDR2 SVGEGT. The table lists this clonotype with a few counts. Stable Graves' hyperthyroidism meant no ophthalmopathy progression within 18 months. The PBMCs studied were ones that came from 10 ml fresh peripheral blood. Amplified regions were TCR beta CDR3 sequences from RNA transcripts. First-round RT-PCR of the TCR CDR3 relied on the HTBI primer set. TCRdb recomputed calls from the multiplex PCR reads with MiXCR, one row per CDR3 protein. The sample lists under 350,000 distinct CDR3 sequences, 15% to 20% occurring once.

What was sequenced was blood. The clonotype comes from a woman aged 50 to 60 with Graves' hyperthyroidism. V is TRBV6-2 or TRBV6-3 and J is TRBJ1-2; D remains ambiguous. CDR3 residues: CASSEEVFGVDGYTF. Here the CDR3 DNA reads TGTGCCAGCAGTGAAGAGGTTTTCGGGGTGGATGGCTACACCTTC.